This T cell receptor beta chain emerged from a study of TIL therapy for anti-PD-1-resistant metastatic lung cancer. Across the whole study: Progressing patients received lymphodepletion, expanded TIL infusion and IL-2. Median tumor mutation burden was 1.5 mutations per megabase.

CDR1 and CDR2 (germline): SGDLS, YYNGEE. With 2 bases clipped from V and 5 bases from J, the junction kept 6 bases outside the gene matches. The CDR3 length is 15 residues. Regarding time point: pre-treatment sample, taken before nivolumab and TIL therapy. The immunoSEQ assay was v3. TCRdb's table, derived via immunoSEQ multiplex PCR, lists solely in-frame clones and lacks some. This table holds 40,000 to 60,000 clones, roughly 78% found once. The chain uses TRBV9 and TRBJ2-7, with 11 nucleotides matching TRBD2. The TCR sequence derives from a woman aged 30 to 85 with non-small cell lung cancer. The starting material was blood, obtained at baseline. CDR3 bases: TGTGCCAGCAGCGTTACTAGCGGGAGTCCCCACGAGCAGTACTTC. Translated: CASSVTSGSPHEQYF.